A single sample gave rise to the 18 T cell receptor beta chains below, sequenced in a study of a mutant IDH1 vaccine in newly diagnosed glioma. Assay used: immunoSEQ multiplex PCR; TCRdb lists only in-frame clones, some missing. The sample lists roughly 31,000 clones, about four fifths seen once, with around 28% in the top ten. Time point in this sample: week 47, end of study. It was 300 ug of mutant IDH1 20-mer peptide that made up each vaccine dose, given with topical imiquimod. These receptors are not linked to any known antigen. This material consisted of PBMCs, taken from a glioma patient whose treatment included an IDH1 peptide vaccine. Receptor source: a man aged 25-40 years with glioma.

This rearrangement joins TRBV19 to TRBJ1-3; D might be TRBD1 (5 bases). Germline CDR1 is LNHDA and CDR2 is SQIVND (reference sequence). The germline V and J ends were trimmed by 5 bases and 3 bases, with 11 bases remaining between them. This CDR3 is built from 14 residues. This chain's CDR3 is CASSQGRIGNTIYF. CDR3 bases: TGTGCCAGTAGTCAGGGTCGGATTGGAAACACCATATATTTT.

This chain joins TRBV2 and TRBJ1-5, with TRBD1 matching over 7 bases. V shed 6 bases, J shed 6 bases, and the junction held 8 bases outside the gene matches. The V gene's germline CDR1 is SNHLY and CDR2 FYNNEI. CDR3 length: 14 residues. CDR3 residues: CASSLGQSPQPQHF. As DNA, the CDR3 is TGTGCCAGCAGCCTGGGACAGTCTCCTCAGCCCCAGCATTTT.

This rearrangement joins TRBV5-4 to TRBJ1-3; maybe TRBD1 (6 bases). The CDR3 is 15 amino acids. V gave up 4 bases and J gave up 0 bases, with 11 bases separating them. CDR1 and CDR2 from the germline V gene are SGHNT and YYREEE (reference sequence). The chain's CDR3 is CASSGTPSSGNTIYF. The CDR3 DNA reads as TGTGCCAGCAGCGGGACACCGAGCTCTGGAAACACCATATATTTT.

The genes are TRBV7-9 and TRBJ1-4; D not certain. This CDR3 has 15 residues. In germline, CDR1 is SEHNR, CDR2 FQNEAQ (reference sequence). V gave up 4 bases and J gave up 3 bases, with 12 bases separating them. In nucleotides, the CDR3 is TGTGCCAGCAGCTCTGATTTTGGGGCTAATGAAAAACTGTTTTTT. This sequence encodes CASSSDFGANEKLFF.

The genes are TRBV7-2 and TRBJ1-4; weak D call: TRBD1 (5 bases). Germline values: CDR1 SGHTA, CDR2 FQGNSA. The CDR3 is 15 residues long. Trimming cost V 4 bases and J 8 bases, with 17 bases left between them. The CDR3 DNA reads TGTGCCAGCAGCTCCGGGGGGGGGATGATAGAAAAACTGTTTTTT. This codes for CASSSGGGMIEKLFF.

The genes are TRBV19 and TRBJ1-5; 7 bases line up with TRBD1. After removal of 6 bases from V and 0 bases from J, the junction contained 11 bases not matched to a gene. CDR3 length: 17 amino acids. Germline loops: CDR1 LNHDA, CDR2 SQIVND (reference sequence). The CDR3 DNA follows: TGTGCCAGTAGGTGGGGTGGACAGGCCCATAGCAATCAGCCCCAGCATTTT. As protein: CASRWGGQAHSNQPQHF.

This sequence joins TRBV11-3 and TRBJ2-5, with 9 bases that match TRBD2. V dropped 5 bases and J dropped 5; count of bases not matched to a gene: 9. This CDR3 comprises 15 residues. Germline V CDR1 and CDR2: SGHNT, YENEEA. The CDR3 nucleotides read TGTGCCAGCAGCCGAAGAGCGGGGGGCCGGGAGACCCAGTACTTC. Translated: CASSRRAGGRETQYF.

V and J are TRBV7-2 and TRBJ2-7; possibly TRBD1 for D (6 bases). Trimming removed 4 bases from V and 10 bases from J, with 26 bases in between. Germline CDR1 SGHTA, CDR2 FQGNSA. The CDR3 runs to 16 residues. The CDR3 loop is CASSSPRGPNPTYQYF. The CDR3 DNA is TGTGCCAGCAGCTCCCCCAGGGGCCCCAATCCTACGTACCAGTACTTC.

The chain joins TRBV6-4 to TRBJ2-3, with TRBD2 matching over 8 bases. V gave up 3 bases and J gave up 0 bases; unmatched junction bases: 8. The CDR3 has 17 residues. CDR1 MRHNA and CDR2 SNTAGT come from the germline V gene. The CDR3 sequence: CASSERAGGSSTDTQYF. In DNA form, the CDR3 reads TGTGCCAGCAGTGAGAGGGCGGGAGGTTCTAGCACAGATACGCAGTATTTT.

The chain uses TRBV2 and TRBJ2-7, with D hard to call. The CDR3 sequence is 16 residues long. V was shortened by 2 bases and J by 0 bases, with 14 bases between the two germline ends. The V gene's germline CDR1 is SNHLY and CDR2 FYNNEI. The chain's CDR3 is CASSENGVRSSYEQYF. The CDR3, as DNA: TGTGCCAGCAGTGAAAATGGGGTGCGGAGCTCCTACGAGCAGTACTTC.

The chain couples TRBV5-6 to TRBJ2-5, with TRBD1 matching over 7 bases. The CDR3 spans 15 residues. With 4 bases clipped from V and 3 bases from J, the junction kept 9 bases outside the gene matches. Germline CDR1 is SGHDT and CDR2 is YYEEEE. The CDR3 sequence: CASSLFTRGKETQYF. The DNA of the CDR3 is TGTGCCAGCAGCCTGTTTACCAGGGGGAAAGAGACCCAGTACTTC. Using reference TRBV5-6 and TRBJ2-5 for the parts outside the CDR3, the full variable domain is DAGVTQSPTHLIKTRGQQVTLRCSPKSGHDTVSWYQQALGQGPQFIFQYYEEEERQRGNFPDRFSGHQFPNYSSELNVNALLLGDSALYLCASSLFTRGKETQYFGPGTRLLVL.

This CDR3 is CASSWDGPYEQYF. Here the CDR3 DNA reads TGCGCCAGCAGCTGGGACGGGCCCTACGAGCAGTACTTC. V is TRBV5-1 and J is TRBJ2-7; D tentatively reads TRBD1 or TRBD2 (5 bases each). V lost 3 bases to trimming and J lost 2 bases, with 9 bases between them. The CDR3 extends over 13 amino acids. Germline values: CDR1 SGHRS, CDR2 YFSETQ.

V is TRBV19 and J is TRBJ1-5; D unresolved. V lost 7 bases and J lost 1, with 8 bases in between. Germline assignment: CDR1 LNHDA and CDR2 SQIVND (reference sequence). This CDR3 is 13 amino acids long. The CDR3 region is CASTGRSNQPQHF. For the CDR3, the DNA is TGTGCCAGTACAGGACGGAGCAATCAGCCCCAGCATTTT.

The chain joins TRBV5-1 to TRBJ1-4, with a tentative D call TRBD1 (6 bases). The CDR3 totals 16 residues. From germline, CDR1 is SGHRS and CDR2 YFSETQ. Trimming pared 3 bases from V and 0 bases from J, leaving 12 bases between. CDR3 sequence reads: CASSSGELATNEKLFF. The CDR3 DNA reads as TGCGCCAGCAGCTCAGGGGAGCTTGCAACTAATGAAAAACTGTTTTTT.

The chain links TRBV7-9 to TRBJ2-3; D remains ambiguous. CDR1 SEHNR and CDR2 FQNEAQ come from the germline V gene (reference sequence). The V end lost 5 bases, the J end lost 4 bases, and 19 bases lay between the germline ends. The CDR3 runs 16 residues. This CDR3 is CASSPLLGSFADTQYF. The CDR3 DNA follows: TGTGCCAGCAGCCCCCTCCTGGGTTCTTTCGCAGATACGCAGTATTTT.

The chain couples TRBV7-2 to TRBJ1-3, with TRBD1 matching 9 bases. Germline V gene sequence: CDR1 SGHTA, CDR2 FQGNSA. The CDR3 is 16 amino acids. V lost 4 bases to trimming and J lost 2 bases; unmatched junction nucleotides: 6. The CDR3 DNA is TGTGCCAGCAGCTCCCGGGACAGGGTTCCTGGAAACACCATATATTTT. It translates to CASSSRDRVPGNTIYF. Together with reference TRBV7-2 and TRBJ1-3, the CDR3 gives the full variable domain: GAGVSQSPSNKVTEKGKDVELRCDPISGHTALYWYRQSLGQGLEFLIYFQGNSAPDKSGLPSDRFSAERTGGSVSTLTIQRTQQEDSAVYLCASSSRDRVPGNTIYFGEGSWLTVV.

The chain joins TRBV4-1 to TRBJ2-5; no definite D call. CDR1 and CDR2 (germline): MGHRA, YSYEKL. The CDR3 consists of 14 residues. V was trimmed by 0 bases and J by 2 bases, leaving 7 bases between them. The DNA of the CDR3 is TGCGCCAGCAGCCAAGAGTCCATTCAAGAGACCCAGTACTTC. This sequence encodes CASSQESIQETQYF.

V usage is TRBV7-2 and J usage is TRBJ1-2; 7 bases align to TRBD1. Germline V gene sequence: CDR1 SGHTA, CDR2 FQGNSA. The CDR3 runs 14 residues. Trimming cost V 5 bases and J 10 bases; bases outside gene matches: 13. The CDR3 here is CASSSPGTEGLYTF. The CDR3 DNA reads TGTGCCAGCAGCAGCCCCGGGACAGAAGGACTCTACACCTTC.